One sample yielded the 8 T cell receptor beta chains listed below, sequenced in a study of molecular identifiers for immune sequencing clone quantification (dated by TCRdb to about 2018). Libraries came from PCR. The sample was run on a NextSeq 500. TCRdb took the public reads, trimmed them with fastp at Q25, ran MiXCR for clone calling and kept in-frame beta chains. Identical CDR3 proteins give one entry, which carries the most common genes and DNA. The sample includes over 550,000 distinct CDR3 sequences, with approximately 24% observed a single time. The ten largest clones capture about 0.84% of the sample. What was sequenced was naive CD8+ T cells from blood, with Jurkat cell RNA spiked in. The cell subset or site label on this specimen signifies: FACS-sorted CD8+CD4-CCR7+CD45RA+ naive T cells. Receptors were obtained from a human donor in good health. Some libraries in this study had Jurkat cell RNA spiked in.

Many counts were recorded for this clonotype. CDR3 region: CSARTSPNTGELFF. For the CDR3, the DNA is TGCAGTGCACGGACTAGCCCGAACACCGGGGAGCTGTTTTTT. The V gene is TRBV20-1, the J gene TRBJ2-2; 8 bases line up with TRBD2. Per the germline V gene, CDR1 is DFQATT and CDR2 is SNEGSKA (reference sequence). Trimming took 6 bases from V and 0 from J; bases not matched to a gene: 3. This CDR3 contains 14 residues.

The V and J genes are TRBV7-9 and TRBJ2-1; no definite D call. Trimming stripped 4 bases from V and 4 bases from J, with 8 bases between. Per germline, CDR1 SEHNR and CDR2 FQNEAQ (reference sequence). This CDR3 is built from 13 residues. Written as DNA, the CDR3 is TGTGCCAGCAGCTCAGACCGATACAATGAGCAGTTCTTC. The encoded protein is CASSSDRYNEQFF.

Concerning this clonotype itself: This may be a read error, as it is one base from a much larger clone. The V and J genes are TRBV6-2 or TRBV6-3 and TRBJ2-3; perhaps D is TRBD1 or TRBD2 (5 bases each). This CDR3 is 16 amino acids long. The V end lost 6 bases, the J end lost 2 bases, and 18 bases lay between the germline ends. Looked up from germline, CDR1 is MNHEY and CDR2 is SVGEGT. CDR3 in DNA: TGTGCCAGCAGGGCGGTCGGCAGGGAGAACACAGATACGCAGTATTTT. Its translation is CASRAVGRENTDTQYF.

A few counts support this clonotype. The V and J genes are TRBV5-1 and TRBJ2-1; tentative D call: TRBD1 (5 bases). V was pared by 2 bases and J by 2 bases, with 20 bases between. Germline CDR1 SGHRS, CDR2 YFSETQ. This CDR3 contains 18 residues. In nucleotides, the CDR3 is TGCGCCAGCAGCTTCAGGGCCACGGGTTCTCTCACCTACAATGAGCAGTTCTTC. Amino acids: CASSFRATGSLTYNEQFF.

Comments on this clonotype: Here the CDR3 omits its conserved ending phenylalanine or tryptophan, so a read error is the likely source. CDR3 region: CASSEVTGDAEKLFS. CDR3 nucleotides: TGTGCCAGCAGTGAAGTAACAGGGGATGCTGAAAAACTGTTTTCT. V and J are TRBV2 and TRBJ1-4; 7 bases map to TRBD1. After removal of 1 base from V and 7 bases from J, the junction contained 6 bases not matched to a gene. The germline V gene encodes CDR1 SNHLY and CDR2 FYNNEI. This CDR3 is 15 amino acids long.

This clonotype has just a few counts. The CDR3: CASSYLFSGELFF. The CDR3 bases are TGTGCCAGCAGTTACTTGTTTTCCGGGGAGCTGTTTTTT. The J gene is TRBJ2-2, the V gene TRBV6-2 or TRBV6-3, with unresolved D. Trimming took 1 base from V and 6 from J, leaving 6 bases between them. The CDR3 runs to 13 residues. In germline, CDR1 is MNHEY, CDR2 SVGEGT.

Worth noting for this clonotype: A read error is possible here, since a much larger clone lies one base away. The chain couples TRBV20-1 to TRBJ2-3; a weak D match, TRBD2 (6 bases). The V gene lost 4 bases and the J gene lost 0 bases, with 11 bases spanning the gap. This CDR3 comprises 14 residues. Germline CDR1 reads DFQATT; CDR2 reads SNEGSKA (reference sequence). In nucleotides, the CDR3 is TGCAGTGCTACCACTAGCAAGAGCACAGATACGCAGTATTTT. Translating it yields CSATTSKSTDTQYF.

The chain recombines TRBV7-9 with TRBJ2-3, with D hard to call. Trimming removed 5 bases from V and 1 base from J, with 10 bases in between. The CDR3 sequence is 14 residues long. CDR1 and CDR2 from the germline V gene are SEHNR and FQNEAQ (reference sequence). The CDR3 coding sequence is TGTGCCAGCAGCGCAGGACCCGGCACAGATACGCAGTATTTT. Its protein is CASSAGPGTDTQYF.